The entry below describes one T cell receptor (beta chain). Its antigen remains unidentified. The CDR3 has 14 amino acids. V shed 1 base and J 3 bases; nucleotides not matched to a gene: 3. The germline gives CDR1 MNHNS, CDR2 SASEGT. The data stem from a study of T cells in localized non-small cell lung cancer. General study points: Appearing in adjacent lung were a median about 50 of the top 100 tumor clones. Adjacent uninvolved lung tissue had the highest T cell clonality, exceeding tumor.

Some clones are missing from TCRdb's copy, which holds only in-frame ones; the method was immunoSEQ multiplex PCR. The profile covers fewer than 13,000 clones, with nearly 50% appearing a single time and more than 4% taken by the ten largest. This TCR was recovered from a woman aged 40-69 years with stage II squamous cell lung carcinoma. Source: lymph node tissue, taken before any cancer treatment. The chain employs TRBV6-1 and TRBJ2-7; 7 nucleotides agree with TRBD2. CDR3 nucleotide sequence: TGTGCCAGCAGTGAAGGAGCGGGGAGCTACGAGCAGTACTTC. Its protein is CASSEGAGSYEQYF.